This T cell receptor (beta chain) was identified in a study of cytomegalovirus exposure and HLA in healthy donors. Study results and limitations: As a later analysis showed, a missense DCLRE1C variant was linked to trimming of TCR beta V- and J-genes. One later analysis reportedly identified an Asian-associated ancestry cluster that showed fewer N-insertions than the approximately 710-donor mean. Presence/absence analyses took donor sequencing depth as roughly uniform. The listing of approximately 160 TCR beta chains classed them as cytomegalovirus-associated.

On this clone: The antigen is undetermined.

In the PCR, 60 Vbeta and 13 Jbeta primers were used. Sequenced by immunoSEQ multiplex PCR; TCRdb stores in-frame clones only, minus some. The table lists fewer than 200,000 clones. The CDR3 totals 14 residues. Between the trimmed V and J ends, which lost 5 bases and 4 bases, there was a span of 14 bases. Germline CDR1 and CDR2: MDHEN and SYDVKM. The receptor's source is a man aged 25-45 years in good health and CMV-seronegative. The specimen was PBMCs. The gene calls are TRBV28 and TRBJ1-1; a possible D gene is TRBD1 (5 bases). The CDR3 sequence is CASSGQGLGTEAFF. CDR3 coding DNA: TGTGCCAGCAGTGGGCAGGGTCTAGGCACTGAAGCTTTCTTT.